One sample yielded the 19 T cell receptor beta chains listed below, sequenced in a study of OX40 agonist ivuxolimab in advanced cancers. The assay was immunoSEQ multiplex PCR, and TCRdb's table has in-frame clones only and misses some. The repertoire holds some 60,000 clones, with approximately 83% as singletons. The starting material was CD4+ or CD8+ T cells sorted from blood, obtained in a trial of the OX40 agonist ivuxolimab. The receptors were sampled from an adult with an advanced solid tumor such as melanoma, head and neck, liver or kidney cancer.

The chain has TRBV29-1 and TRBJ2-1; D not resolved. CDR3 length: 10 amino acids. Germline V gives CDR1 SQVTM, CDR2 ANQGSEA. Between the trimmed V and J ends, which lost 6 bases and 4 bases, there was a span of 4 bases. DNA for the CDR3: TGCAGCGTGGGGTACAATGAGCAGTTCTTC. Encoded protein: CSVGYNEQFF.

The rearrangement links TRBV6-1 to TRBJ2-1; the D gene is possibly TRBD1 (5 bases). CDR1 MNHNS and CDR2 SASEGT come from the germline V gene. V was pared by 6 bases and J by 1 base, with 13 bases between. The CDR3 is made up of 15 amino acids. The CDR3 region has the DNA TGTGCCAGCAGCTCGCAGACAGATTCCTACAATGAGCAGTTCTTC. This sequence encodes CASSSQTDSYNEQFF.

The chain employs TRBV6-5 and TRBJ2-5; D gene unclear. The J call may be faulty, since TRBJ2-7 better matches the DNA end. The CDR3 has 11 amino acids. Germline V gene data show CDR1 as MNHEY and CDR2 as SVGAGI. CDR3 DNA sequence: TGTGCCAGCAGAGAGACTGGCGAGCAGTACTTC. Its protein is CASRETGEQYF.

V and J are TRBV5-4 and TRBJ1-1; D possibly corresponds to TRBD1 (5 bases). Trimming stripped 6 bases from V and 0 bases from J, with 18 bases between. This CDR3 spans 16 amino acids. Per germline, CDR1 SGHNT and CDR2 YYREEE (reference sequence). The CDR3 DNA reads TGTGCCAGCACCCGCGGGGGTGGGGGTATGAACACTGAAGCTTTCTTT. Encoded protein: CASTRGGGGMNTEAFF.

This sequence joins TRBV10-3 and TRBJ1-6; 7 bases are shared with TRBD1. Per germline, CDR1 ENHRY and CDR2 SYGVKD. J gave up 7 bases and V 10 bases, and 7 bases lay outside the gene matches. CDR3 length: 13 amino acids. Here the CDR3 reads CATVAGGNSPLHF. CDR3 sequence (DNA): TGTGCCACCGTAGCAGGGGGAAATTCACCCCTCCACTTT.

V gene TRBV11-2 combines with J gene TRBJ1-4; D may be TRBD1 (6 bases). Trimming stripped 3 bases from V and 5 bases from J, with 13 bases between. CDR3 length: 15 amino acids. The germline V gene has CDR1 SGHAT and CDR2 FQNNGV. The CDR3 loop reads CASSFNGGRNEKLFF. The DNA for the CDR3 is TGTGCCAGCAGCTTCAACGGGGGCCGAAATGAAAAACTGTTTTTT.

Relative to its sample, this clone is large. The CDR3 sequence is CASSEQGRGSSTDTQYF. CDR3 DNA: TGTGCCAGCAGTGAGCAGGGGAGGGGATCTAGCACAGATACGCAGTATTTT. The rearrangement links TRBV2 to TRBJ2-3, with D maybe TRBD2 (7 bases). Germline V gene sequence: CDR1 SNHLY, CDR2 FYNNEI. V shed 3 bases and J shed 0 bases, with 16 bases lying between them. CDR3 size: 17 residues. Complete variable domain (other parts from reference TRBV2 and TRBJ2-3): EPEVTQTPSHQVTQMGQEVILRCVPISNHLYFYWYRQILGQKVEFLVSFYNNEISEKSEIFDDQFSVERPDGSNFTLKIRSTKLEDSAMYFCASSEQGRGSSTDTQYFGPGTRLTVL.

This clone was detected once. The chain has TRBV30 and TRBJ2-6, with D uncertain. V gave up 2 bases and J gave up 10 bases, with 9 bases separating them. The CDR3 extends over 12 amino acids. Germline V lookup: CDR1 GTSNPN, CDR2 SVGIG (reference sequence). CDR3 bases: TGTGCCTGGAGTCCCCCGTCAAACGTCCTGACTTTC. Translation: CAWSPPSNVLTF.

This clone occurred a few times. V is TRBV7-6 and J is TRBJ2-2; D uncertain. The ends were cut back, 0 bases at V and 0 bases at J, with 11 bases in the middle. The germline gives CDR1 SGHVS, CDR2 FNYEAQ. This CDR3 region has 17 residues. CDR3 nucleotide sequence: TGTGCCAGCAGCTTAGCCCCGTCTGGTACGAACACCGGGGAGCTGTTTTTT. This codes for CASSLAPSGTNTGELFF.

This clone has only one observation. The chain is built from TRBV7-3 and TRBJ2-7, with 8 bases identical to TRBD2. The J segment lost 4 bases and the V segment lost 5 bases, leaving 7 bases of the junction unmatched. CDR1 and CDR2 from the germline V gene are SGHTA and FQGTGA. This CDR3 comprises 14 residues. Here the CDR3 reads CASSRSGAHYEQYF. As DNA, the CDR3 is TGTGCCAGCAGCCGTAGCGGGGCCCATTACGAGCAGTACTTC. Drawing the rest from reference TRBV7-3 and TRBJ2-7, the complete variable domain is GAGVSQTPSNKVTEKGKYVELRCDPISGHTALYWYRQSLGQGPEFLIYFQGTGAADDSGLPNDRFFAVRPEGSVSTLKIQRTERGDSAVYLCASSRSGAHYEQYFGPGTRLTVT.

This clone was detected only a few times. The chain recombines TRBV27 with TRBJ2-7, with 8 bases identical to TRBD2. CDR1 is MNHEY, CDR2 SMNVEV, per germline (reference sequence). CDR3 size: 13 residues. J gave up 6 bases and V 3 bases, and 4 bases lay outside the gene matches. DNA of the CDR3: TGTGCCAGCAGTTTCCAGCGGGGGTCCGAGCAGTACTTC. As protein: CASSFQRGSEQYF.

This clone has only a few counts. The chain links TRBV6-1 to TRBJ1-1; TRBD1 might be the D (5 bases). The length of the CDR3 is 14 residues. Trimming removed 7 bases at V and 3 bases at J, with 15 bases between. The germline V gene has CDR1 MNHNS and CDR2 SASEGT. The CDR3 bases are TGTGCCAGCACCCGCCGGGGAGGGGACACTGAAGCTTTCTTT. Its protein product is CASTRRGGDTEAFF.

The chain carries TRBV7-2 and TRBJ2-7; TRBD1 matches at 12 bases. The V gene end was trimmed by 5 bases and the J gene end by 2 bases; junction bases not matched to a gene: 4. CDR1 and CDR2 from the germline V gene are SGHTA and FQGNSA. This CDR3 spans 15 amino acids. Here the CDR3 DNA reads TGTGCCAGCAGCCAGGGACAGGGGGCCGCCTACGAGCAGTACTTC. This encodes CASSQGQGAAYEQYF.

The J gene is TRBJ2-5, the V gene TRBV28, with 8 bases fitting TRBD1. The CDR3 consists of 16 residues. V was clipped by 6 bases and J by 2 bases; unmatched bases: 11. CDR1 MDHEN and CDR2 SYDVKM come from the germline V gene. CDR3 DNA: TGTGCCAGCAGCCCTAATGGCAGGGGGCGGCAAGAGACCCAGTACTTC. It encodes CASSPNGRGRQETQYF.

This sequence joins TRBV6-1 and TRBJ1-2; perhaps TRBD1 as D (5 bases). CDR1 and CDR2 (germline): MNHNS, SASEGT. V was cut by 5 bases and J by 8 bases, with 15 bases left in between. The CDR3 loop spans 13 amino acids. CDR3 in amino acids: CASSPSGGPGYTF. CDR3 sequence (DNA): TGTGCCAGCAGTCCTAGCGGGGGTCCAGGCTACACCTTC.

The chain has TRBV11-2 and TRBJ2-1; 7 bases line up with TRBD2. Per germline, CDR1 SGHAT and CDR2 FQNNGV. CDR3 length: 14 amino acids. V dropped 2 bases and J dropped 4; count of bases not matched to a gene: 2. This chain's CDR3 is CASSLLAAYNEQFF. The CDR3 DNA reads as TGTGCCAGCAGCTTACTAGCGGCTTACAATGAGCAGTTCTTC.

The J gene is TRBJ2-7, the V gene TRBV18, with D unclear. Germline CDR1 is KGHSH and CDR2 is LQKENI. The CDR3 is 12 residues long. V lost 5 bases and J lost 2, with 7 bases in between. CDR3 in DNA: TGTGCCAGCTCAGAGCTGGCCTACGAGCAGTACTTC. Translating gives CASSELAYEQYF.

V is TRBV2 and J is TRBJ1-2, with D perhaps TRBD1 (5 bases). The CDR3 runs to 15 residues. Germline assignment: CDR1 SNHLY and CDR2 FYNNEI. V was trimmed by 7 bases and J by 6 bases, leaving 21 bases between them. Here the CDR3 DNA reads TGTGCCAGCACCCCCCTACGGGGGGTACTCGATGGCTACACCTTC. Translating it yields CASTPLRGVLDGYTF.

V is TRBV4-2 and J is TRBJ2-7; 9 bases line up with TRBD1. Germline CDR1 and CDR2: LGHNA and YNFKEQ. There are 16 residues in the CDR3. V shed 2 bases, J shed 2 bases, and the junction held 7 bases outside the gene matches. Here the CDR3 reads CASSQTWTGEAYEQYF. Here the CDR3 DNA reads TGTGCCAGCAGCCAAACTTGGACAGGGGAAGCCTACGAGCAGTACTTC.